This T cell receptor beta chain was identified in a study of post-analysis software for immune sequencing data (dated by TCRdb to the mid-2010s). Regarding the study in general: The recorded disease courses included relapsing-remitting, secondary progressive and progressive-relapsing multiple sclerosis, and some patients had no subtype annotation. Patient repertoires were compared against some twelve previously published healthy control repertoires from donors aged 6 to 25 years. A subset of samples was prepared in parallel using single-end sample barcoding, then pooled and co-amplified after Illumina adapter ligation.

General study outcomes and caveats: Normalized Chao1 diversity was significantly lower in multiple sclerosis patients than controls, suggesting substantial peripheral T-cell clonal expansion. The control group was slightly older than the multiple sclerosis patient group. Direct clustering with F measure revealed strong co-clustering of samples prepared in the same batch, which led to a batch-effect correction. Patients showed significantly higher frequencies than controls for roughly 5 TRBV segments, among them TRBV5-6, TRBV5-1 and TRBV20-1.

As regards this clonotype: There is no known antigen for this receptor. No base quality information exists; no much larger clone differs at one position.

V is trimmed back by 4 bases and J by 5 bases, and the junction contains 4 bases that no gene match accounts for. According to the germline V gene, CDR1 reads SGHRS and CDR2 reads YFSETQ. Its CDR3 holds 15 amino acids, cysteine through phenylalanine. Of all the DNA, just the CDR3 is kept, 45 bases in frame from base 1. TCR beta repertoires were profiled from peripheral blood of more than ten young patients with multiple sclerosis to demonstrate the VDJtools post-analysis software. The multiple sclerosis patients were children and adolescents between about 6 and 16 years of age. Receptor libraries were prepared by PCR. These reads were obtained on an Illumina HiSeq 2500. To reduce PCR and sequencing biases, unique molecular identifiers were built into the TCR beta cDNA libraries. Approximately 500,000 cDNA molecules were obtained for every 1 to 10 million input T cells, so each molecule roughly corresponded to one T cell. The patient libraries were prepared and sequenced with the same protocol used for the earlier healthy control dataset. Within a given batch, samples were prepared together, multiplexed and sequenced on the same HiSeq lane. Regarding the original processing steps: MIGEC was used to process the raw barcoded reads, and molecular identifier groups with only a single read were discarded before consensus assembly and CDR3 extraction. Clonotype tables were post-analysed with VDJtools, and diversity was normalized by down-sampling all datasets to the smallest sample size. In repertoire overlap clustering, CDR3 amino acid sequences, but not nucleotide sequences, were matched to correct batch-related cross-sample contamination. TCRdb itself trimmed the public reads at Q25 with fastp, ran MiXCR and retained productive beta chains. When rows share a CDR3 protein, they turn into one entry using the most common DNA and genes. TCRdb, not the authors, supplied the V and J calls. This sample has 380,000 or so distinct CDR3 sequences in its table, and around a third of those were observed once. The ten largest clones add up to around an eighth of the sample.

The sample taken for sequencing was blood. The clonotype originates from a girl aged 10-17 years with multiple sclerosis. The receptor chain draws on TRBV5-1 and TRBJ2-5, with 14 bases aligning to TRBD2. The CDR3 protein sequence reads: CASSLGTSGGETQYF. The DNA sequence is TGCGCCAGCAGCCTCGGGACTAGCGGGGGTGAGACCCAGTACTTC.